These 21 T cell receptor beta chains share one sample of origin, sequenced in a study of low-dose radiotherapy and immunotherapy resistance in tumors. Specified time point: before trial treatment. First-strand cDNA used TRAV- and TRBV-specific primers, covering alpha and beta chains. With a constant-region primer and a V-primer adapter, TCRs were subjected to around 18 PCR cycles of amplification. Each CDR3 protein is one row after TCRdb ran MiXCR on the reads. The sample yields over 65,000 distinct CDR3 sequences, about a sixth seen once. Sequences were derived from PBMCs, sampled before treatment. These receptors were taken from a male donor with prostate cancer.

Ten or more counts support this clonotype. The rearrangement joins TRBV7-2 to TRBJ1-4; D call uncertain. The CDR3 length is 15 residues. Germline V lookup: CDR1 SGHTA, CDR2 FQGNSA. The V end was cut by 1 base, the J end by 3 bases, with 9 bases between. This CDR3 reads CASSLVVGPNEKLFF. CDR3 coding DNA: TGTGCCAGCAGCTTAGTGGTCGGACCTAATGAAAAACTGTTTTTT.

This clonotype was counted at least ten times. This chain links TRBV20-1 with TRBJ1-3, with 7 bases fitting TRBD1. This CDR3 has 13 residues. From germline, CDR1 is DFQATT and CDR2 SNEGSKA (reference sequence). The J segment lost 7 bases and the V segment lost 3 bases, leaving 6 bases of the junction unmatched. The CDR3 DNA follows: TGCAGTGCTAGGCTCCCAGGGGGGAACACCATATATTTT. It codes for CSARLPGGNTIYF.

Ten or more counts support this clonotype. The V call is TRBV3-1, the J call TRBJ1-2; D perhaps matches TRBD1 (5 bases). CDR1 and CDR2 (germline): LGHDT, YNNKEL (reference sequence). The CDR3 totals 12 residues. The V end was cut by 7 bases, the J end by 11 bases, with 17 bases between. CDR3 nucleotide sequence: TGTGCCAGCAACGTCGGCAGGGAAGGGTACACCTTC. It is translated as CASNVGREGYTF.

This sequence joins TRBV7-9 and TRBJ2-1; 11 nucleotides match TRBD2. Trimming at V came to 5 bases and at J to 3 bases, leaving 6 bases not matched to a gene. This CDR3 is 16 amino acids long. Germline values: CDR1 SEHNR, CDR2 FQNEAQ (reference sequence). The CDR3 sequence is CASSADSGRVYNEQFF. DNA of the CDR3: TGTGCCAGCAGCGCCGATAGCGGGAGGGTCTACAATGAGCAGTTCTTC.

This CDR3 reads CASSPRGSGTSYEQYF. CDR3 bases: TGTGCCAGCAGCCCAAGGGGGTCCGGGACCTCCTACGAGCAGTACTTC. The chain joins TRBV7-6 to TRBJ2-7; D perhaps matches TRBD1 (6 bases). This CDR3 comprises 16 residues. V lost 5 bases and J 0 bases, leaving 17 bases between the germline ends. From germline, CDR1 is SGHVS and CDR2 FNYEAQ.

Many counts were recorded for this clonotype. The J gene is TRBJ2-2, the V gene TRBV2; either TRBD1 or TRBD2 may fit D (5 bases each). V was trimmed by 8 bases and J by 5 bases, leaving 18 bases between them. Germline lookup yields CDR1 SNHLY and CDR2 FYNNEI. This CDR3 has 15 residues. CDR3 nucleotide sequence: TGTGCCAGCTTCACGGGGCAGGGCAGGACCGGGGAGCTGTTTTTT. Protein sequence: CASFTGQGRTGELFF.

At least ten counts were recorded for this clonotype. CDR3: CASSLVTSGGDTQYF. CDR3 bases: TGTGCCAGCAGCTTGGTGACTAGCGGGGGCGATACGCAGTATTTT. J is TRBJ2-3 and V is TRBV5-4, with TRBD2 identical over 12 bases. This CDR3 region has 15 residues. Germline V lookup: CDR1 SGHNT, CDR2 YYREEE (reference sequence). The junction had 2 bases not matched to a gene; V was cut back by 0 bases and J by 6 bases.

There are many counts of this clonotype. J is TRBJ1-1 and V is TRBV5-1; D unclear. The CDR3 runs 15 residues. Germline CDR1 reads SGHRS; CDR2 reads YFSETQ. With 0 bases removed from V and 11 bases from J, the gap between germline ends came to 20 bases. CDR3 amino acids: CASSLDGVPTRHAFF. The CDR3 DNA is TGCGCCAGCAGCTTGGACGGGGTACCCACCCGCCACGCTTTCTTT.

V and J are TRBV6-2 or TRBV6-3 and TRBJ2-3; perhaps TRBD2 as D (5 bases). Germline V gene data show CDR1 as MNHEY and CDR2 as SVGEGT. This CDR3 has 16 residues. V lost 2 bases and J 0 bases, leaving 12 bases between the germline ends. CDR3 DNA: TGTGCCAGCAGTTACCCACAGCGGACTAGCACAGATACGCAGTATTTT. Translation gives CASSYPQRTSTDTQYF.

Many counts were recorded for this clonotype. The chain carries TRBV7-6 and TRBJ2-2; TRBD2 aligns across 9 bases. CDR3 length equals 16 residues. Germline V lookup: CDR1 SGHVS, CDR2 FNYEAQ. J gave up 5 bases and V 5 bases, and 9 bases lay outside the gene matches. The CDR3 nucleotides read TGTGCCAGCAGCCCGCCAGCGGGGGGTTGGACCGGGGAGCTGTTTTTT. It encodes CASSPPAGGWTGELFF. The full variable domain, rest sourced from reference TRBV7-6 and TRBJ2-2, is GAGVSQSPRYKVTKRGQDVALRCDPISGHVSLYWYRQALGQGPEFLTYFNYEAQQDKSGLPNDRFSAERPEGSISTLTIQRTEQRDSAMYRCASSPPAGGWTGELFFGEGSRLTVL.

Only a few counts were recorded for this clonotype. V is TRBV9 and J is TRBJ2-1; a weak D match, TRBD2 (6 bases). Germline-derived CDR1 and CDR2 are SGDLS and YYNGEE. The V end lost 0 bases, the J end lost 4 bases, and 14 bases lay between the germline ends. This CDR3 comprises 16 residues. The CDR3 coding sequence is TGTGCCAGCAGCGTAGAGGATCGGGGAGGATACAATGAGCAGTTCTTC. It yields the protein CASSVEDRGGYNEQFF.

The chain combines TRBV2 with TRBJ2-5, with D unclear. Germline V gene sequence: CDR1 SNHLY, CDR2 FYNNEI. This CDR3 is built from 13 residues. V lost 4 bases to trimming and J lost 4 bases, with 10 bases between them. The CDR3 DNA sequence: TGTGCCAGCAGTGGACCCTACAGAGAGACCCAGTACTTC. Residues: CASSGPYRETQYF. The full variable domain, with the rest looked up from reference TRBV2 and TRBJ2-5, is EPEVTQTPSHQVTQMGQEVILRCVPISNHLYFYWYRQILGQKVEFLVSFYNNEISEKSEIFDDQFSVERPDGSNFTLKIRSTKLEDSAMYFCASSGPYRETQYFGPGTRLLVL.

The rearrangement joins TRBV10-3 to TRBJ2-3, with 15 positions matching TRBD2. V lost 7 bases, J lost 2 bases, and 7 bases stayed unmatched. The CDR3 consists of 17 residues. The germline gives CDR1 ENHRY, CDR2 SYGVKD. Written as DNA, the CDR3 is TGTGCCATCACCCCCGGGACTAGCGGGGGGATCACAGATACGCAGTATTTT. It yields the protein CAITPGTSGGITDTQYF.

This clonotype has at least ten counts. The genes are TRBV7-9 and TRBJ2-1; unclear D gene. From germline, CDR1 is SEHNR and CDR2 FQNEAQ (reference sequence). The CDR3 has 13 amino acids. V gave up 7 bases and J gave up 6 bases, with 13 bases separating them. The CDR3 region is CASTPNIPNEQFF. Written as DNA, the CDR3 is TGTGCCAGCACCCCCAACATCCCCAATGAGCAGTTCTTC.

This clonotype was seen at least ten times. The chain has TRBV21-1 and TRBJ1-4; the table's D call, TRBD1, has no DNA check behind it. TRBV21-1 is flagged as a pseudogene. The CDR3 is made up of 15 amino acids. CDR3 bases: TGTGCCAGACCTGAATCGGGACAGGTATTTGAAAAACTGTTTTTT. It encodes CARPESGQVFEKLFF.

At least ten counts were recorded for this clonotype. This sequence joins TRBV10-3 and TRBJ2-2, with TRBD1 matching 11 bases. CDR1 is ENHRY, CDR2 SYGVKD, per germline. CDR3 length equals 18 residues. The V and J ends lost 2 bases and 0 bases, in that order; junction bases with no gene match: 5. Here the CDR3 reads CAISEKRTGGANTGELFF. The CDR3 coding sequence is TGTGCCATCAGTGAGAAAAGGACAGGGGGCGCGAACACCGGGGAGCTGTTTTTT.

This clonotype was counted ten times or more. The chain employs TRBV5-1 and TRBJ1-2, with TRBD1 matching 10 bases. Germline V CDR1 and CDR2: SGHRS, YFSETQ. V lost 4 bases to trimming and J lost 3 bases; unmatched junction nucleotides: 3. The CDR3 is 14 residues long. The CDR3 loop is CASSKDRGDYGYTF. DNA of the CDR3: TGCGCCAGCAGCAAGGACAGGGGGGACTATGGCTACACCTTC.

This clonotype was observed many times. Germline and junction disagree at one end, which may indicate a read error. V and J are TRBV5-5 and TRBJ2-7, with 8 positions matching TRBD2. The CDR3 length is 15 residues. Looked up from germline, CDR1 is SGHKS and CDR2 is YYEKEE (reference sequence). CDR3: CASTSGGARIYEQYF. CDR3 sequence (DNA): TGCGCCAGCACCAGCGGGGGCGCCAGGATCTACGAGCAGTACTTC.

This clonotype occurred many times. The chain joins TRBV29-1 to TRBJ1-1, with D tentatively TRBD1 (5 bases). Germline V CDR1 and CDR2: SQVTM, ANQGSEA. The V end was cut by 8 bases, the J end by 11 bases, with 27 bases between. The CDR3 has 14 residues. The CDR3: CSFTPPGAGIGAFF. The CDR3 DNA sequence: TGCAGCTTTACCCCCCCCGGGGCGGGGATTGGGGCTTTCTTT.

The chain couples TRBV4-3 to TRBJ2-7; maybe TRBD1 (6 bases). Trimming left V 0 bases short and J 0 bases short, with 9 bases between. Germline V gives CDR1 LGHNA, CDR2 YSLEER. The CDR3 is made up of 15 amino acids. The CDR3 protein is CASSQDQGSSYEQYF. CDR3 DNA: TGCGCCAGCAGCCAAGATCAGGGGAGCTCCTACGAGCAGTACTTC.

There are many counts of this clonotype. V is TRBV7-3 and J is TRBJ2-7; 7 bases align to TRBD2. The CDR3 has 15 residues. Germline V gives CDR1 SGHTA, CDR2 FQGTGA. V lost 5 bases to trimming and J lost 2 bases; unmatched junction nucleotides: 9. The chain's CDR3 is CASSPRGGGTYEQYF. As DNA, the CDR3 is TGTGCCAGCAGCCCCCGCGGGGGAGGGACCTACGAGCAGTACTTC.